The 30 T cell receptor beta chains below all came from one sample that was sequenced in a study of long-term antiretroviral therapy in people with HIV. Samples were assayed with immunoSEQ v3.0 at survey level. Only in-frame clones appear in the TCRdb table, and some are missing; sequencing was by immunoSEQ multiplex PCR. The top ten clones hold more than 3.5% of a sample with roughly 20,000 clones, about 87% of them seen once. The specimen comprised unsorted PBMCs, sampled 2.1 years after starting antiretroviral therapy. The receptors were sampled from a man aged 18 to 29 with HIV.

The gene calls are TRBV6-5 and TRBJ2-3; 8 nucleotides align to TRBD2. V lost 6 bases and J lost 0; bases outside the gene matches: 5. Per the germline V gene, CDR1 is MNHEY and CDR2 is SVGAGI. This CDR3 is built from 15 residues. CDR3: CASRVLADSTDTQYF. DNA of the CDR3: TGTGCCAGCAGGGTACTAGCGGATAGCACAGATACGCAGTATTTT.

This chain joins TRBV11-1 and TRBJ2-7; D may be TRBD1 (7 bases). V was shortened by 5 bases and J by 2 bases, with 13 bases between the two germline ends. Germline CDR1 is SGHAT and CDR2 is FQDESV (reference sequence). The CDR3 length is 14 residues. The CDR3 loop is CASSRGTETYEQYF. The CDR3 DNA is TGTGCCAGCAGCCGGGGGACAGAAACCTACGAGCAGTACTTC.

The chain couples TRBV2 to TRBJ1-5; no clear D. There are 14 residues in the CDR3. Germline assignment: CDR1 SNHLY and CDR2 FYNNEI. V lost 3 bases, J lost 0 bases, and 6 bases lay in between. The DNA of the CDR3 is TGTGCCAGCAGTGATGGAGATAGCAATCAGCCCCAGCATTTT. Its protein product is CASSDGDSNQPQHF.

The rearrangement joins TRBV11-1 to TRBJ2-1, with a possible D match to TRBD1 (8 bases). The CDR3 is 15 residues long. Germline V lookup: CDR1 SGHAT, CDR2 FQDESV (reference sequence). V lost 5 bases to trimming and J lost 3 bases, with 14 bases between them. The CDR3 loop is CASSANRGGYNEQFF. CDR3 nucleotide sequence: TGTGCCAGCAGCGCGAACAGGGGGGGCTACAATGAGCAGTTCTTC.

DNA of the CDR3: TGTGCCACCCGCCGGGACAGAAAAAATGAAAAACTGTTTTTT. Translation: CATRRDRKNEKLFF. The genes are TRBV6-1 and TRBJ1-4, with 7 bases identical to TRBD1. The CDR3 runs 14 residues. V trimming: 10 bases; J trimming: 5 bases; junction bases outside the gene matches: 10. CDR1 and CDR2 (germline): MNHNS, SASEGT.

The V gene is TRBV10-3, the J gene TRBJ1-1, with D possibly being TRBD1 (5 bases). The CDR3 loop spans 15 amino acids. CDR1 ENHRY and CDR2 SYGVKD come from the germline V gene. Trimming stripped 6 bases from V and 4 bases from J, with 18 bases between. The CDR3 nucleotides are TGTGCCATCAGACCCACCGGGCCCGGGGGCACTGAAGCTTTCTTT. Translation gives CAIRPTGPGGTEAFF.

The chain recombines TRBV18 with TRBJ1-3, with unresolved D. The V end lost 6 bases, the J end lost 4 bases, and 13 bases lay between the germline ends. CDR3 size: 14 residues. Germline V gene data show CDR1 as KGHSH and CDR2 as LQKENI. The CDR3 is CASSPLGAGNTIYF. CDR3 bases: TGTGCCAGCTCCCCCCTCGGTGCCGGAAACACCATATATTTT.

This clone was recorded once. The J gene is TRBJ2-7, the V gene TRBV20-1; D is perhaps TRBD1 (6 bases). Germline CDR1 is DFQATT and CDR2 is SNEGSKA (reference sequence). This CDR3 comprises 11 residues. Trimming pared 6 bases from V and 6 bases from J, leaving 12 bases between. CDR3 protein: CSAHGTSEQYF. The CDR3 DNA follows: TGCAGTGCCCACGGGACAAGCGAGCAGTACTTC.

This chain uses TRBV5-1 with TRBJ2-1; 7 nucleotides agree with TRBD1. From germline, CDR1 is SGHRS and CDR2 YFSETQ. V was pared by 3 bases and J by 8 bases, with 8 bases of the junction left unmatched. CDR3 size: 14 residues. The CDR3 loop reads CASSYLGGADEQFF. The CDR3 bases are TGCGCCAGCAGCTACCTAGGGGGCGCGGATGAGCAGTTCTTC.

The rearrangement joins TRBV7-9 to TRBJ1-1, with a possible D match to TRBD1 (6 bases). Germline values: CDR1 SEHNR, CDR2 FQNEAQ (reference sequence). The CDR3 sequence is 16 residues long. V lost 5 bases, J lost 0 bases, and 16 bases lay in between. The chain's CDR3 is CASSPAIGQMNTEAFF. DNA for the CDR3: TGTGCCAGCAGCCCTGCTATCGGACAGATGAACACTGAAGCTTTCTTT. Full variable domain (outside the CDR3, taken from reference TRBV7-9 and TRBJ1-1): DTGVSQNPRHKITKRGQNVTFRCDPISEHNRLYWYRQTLGQGPEFLTYFQNEAQLEKSRLLSDRFSAERPKGSFSTLEIQRTEQGDSAMYLCASSPAIGQMNTEAFFGQGTRLTVV.

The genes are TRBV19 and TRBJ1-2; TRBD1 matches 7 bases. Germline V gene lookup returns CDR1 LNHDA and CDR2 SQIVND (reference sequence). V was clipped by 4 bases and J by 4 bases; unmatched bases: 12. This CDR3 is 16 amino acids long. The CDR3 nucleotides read TGTGCCAGTAGTACTCAGAACAGGGGAGTAACCTATGGCTACACCTTC. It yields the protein CASSTQNRGVTYGYTF.

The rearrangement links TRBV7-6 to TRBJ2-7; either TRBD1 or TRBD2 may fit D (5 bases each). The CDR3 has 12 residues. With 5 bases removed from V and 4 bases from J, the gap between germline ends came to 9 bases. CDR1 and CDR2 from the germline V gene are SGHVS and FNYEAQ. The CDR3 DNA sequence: TGTGCCAGCAGCCCAGGGACGTACGAGCAGTACTTC. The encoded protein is CASSPGTYEQYF.

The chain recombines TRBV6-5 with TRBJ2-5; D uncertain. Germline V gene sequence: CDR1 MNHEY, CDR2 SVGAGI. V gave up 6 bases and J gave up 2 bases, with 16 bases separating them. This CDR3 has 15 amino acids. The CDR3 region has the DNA TGTGCCAGCAGCCCCCGGCCGGGCCCACAAGAGACCCAGTACTTC. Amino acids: CASSPRPGPQETQYF.

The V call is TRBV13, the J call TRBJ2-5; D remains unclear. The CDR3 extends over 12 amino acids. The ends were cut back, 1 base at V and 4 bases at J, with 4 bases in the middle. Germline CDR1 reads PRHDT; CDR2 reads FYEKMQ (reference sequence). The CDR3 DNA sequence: TGTGCCAGCAGCTTAGTAGCAGAGACCCAGTACTTC. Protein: CASSLVAETQYF.

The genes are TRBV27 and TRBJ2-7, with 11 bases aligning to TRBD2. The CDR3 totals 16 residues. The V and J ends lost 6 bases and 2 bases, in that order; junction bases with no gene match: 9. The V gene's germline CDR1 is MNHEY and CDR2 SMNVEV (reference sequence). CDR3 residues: CASSNSLAGGPYEQYF. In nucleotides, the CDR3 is TGTGCCAGCAGCAACTCATTAGCGGGAGGGCCCTACGAGCAGTACTTC.

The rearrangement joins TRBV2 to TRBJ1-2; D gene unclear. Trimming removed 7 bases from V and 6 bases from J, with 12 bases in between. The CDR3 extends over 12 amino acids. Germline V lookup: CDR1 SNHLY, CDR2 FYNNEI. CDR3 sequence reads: CASTVKGNGYTF. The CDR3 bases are TGTGCCAGCACGGTAAAAGGAAATGGCTACACCTTC. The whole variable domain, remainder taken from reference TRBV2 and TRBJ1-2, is EPEVTQTPSHQVTQMGQEVILRCVPISNHLYFYWYRQILGQKVEFLVSFYNNEISEKSEIFDDQFSVERPDGSNFTLKIRSTKLEDSAMYFCASTVKGNGYTFGSGTRLTVV.

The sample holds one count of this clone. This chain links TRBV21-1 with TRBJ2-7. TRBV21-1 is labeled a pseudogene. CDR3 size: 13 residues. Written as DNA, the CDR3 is TGTGCCAGCAGTAGCAGGCGGACCTACGAGCAGTACTTC. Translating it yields CASSSRRTYEQYF.

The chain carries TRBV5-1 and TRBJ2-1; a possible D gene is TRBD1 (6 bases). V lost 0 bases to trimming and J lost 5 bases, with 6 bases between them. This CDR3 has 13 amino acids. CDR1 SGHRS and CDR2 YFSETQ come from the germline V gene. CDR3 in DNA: TGCGCCAGCAGCTTGGGGACAGACAATGAGCAGTTCTTC. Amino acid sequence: CASSLGTDNEQFF.

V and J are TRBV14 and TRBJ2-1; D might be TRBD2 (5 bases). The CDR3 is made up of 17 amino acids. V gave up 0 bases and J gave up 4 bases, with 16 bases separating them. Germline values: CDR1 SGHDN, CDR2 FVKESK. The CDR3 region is CASSQDGFGELYNEQFF. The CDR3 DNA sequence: TGTGCCAGCAGCCAAGATGGTTTCGGGGAGCTGTACAATGAGCAGTTCTTC.

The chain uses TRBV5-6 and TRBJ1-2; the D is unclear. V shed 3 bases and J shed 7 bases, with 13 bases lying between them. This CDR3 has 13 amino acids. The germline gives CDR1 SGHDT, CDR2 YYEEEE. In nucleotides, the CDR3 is TGTGCCAGCAGCTCCGAAGGGCTCGGTGGCTACACCTTC. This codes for CASSSEGLGGYTF.

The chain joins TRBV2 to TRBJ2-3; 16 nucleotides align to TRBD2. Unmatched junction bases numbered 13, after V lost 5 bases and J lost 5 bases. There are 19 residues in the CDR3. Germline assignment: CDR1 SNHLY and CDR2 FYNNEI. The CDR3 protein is CASSRLPGLAGGWGDTQYF. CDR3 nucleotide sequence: TGTGCCAGCAGTCGACTCCCGGGACTAGCGGGAGGGTGGGGAGATACGCAGTATTTT.

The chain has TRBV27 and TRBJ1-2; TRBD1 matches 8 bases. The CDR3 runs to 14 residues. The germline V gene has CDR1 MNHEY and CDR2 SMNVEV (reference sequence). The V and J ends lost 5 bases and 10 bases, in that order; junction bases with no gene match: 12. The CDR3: CASSPTWTGKDYTF. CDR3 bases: TGTGCCAGCAGTCCCACCTGGACAGGGAAGGACTACACCTTC.

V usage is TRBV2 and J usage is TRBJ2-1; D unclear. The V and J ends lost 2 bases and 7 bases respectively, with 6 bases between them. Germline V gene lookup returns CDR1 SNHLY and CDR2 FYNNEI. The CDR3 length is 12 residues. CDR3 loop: CASSERENEQFF. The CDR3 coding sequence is TGTGCCAGCAGTGAACGCGAGAATGAGCAGTTCTTC. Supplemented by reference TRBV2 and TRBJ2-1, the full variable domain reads EPEVTQTPSHQVTQMGQEVILRCVPISNHLYFYWYRQILGQKVEFLVSFYNNEISEKSEIFDDQFSVERPDGSNFTLKIRSTKLEDSAMYFCASSERENEQFFGPGTRLTVL.

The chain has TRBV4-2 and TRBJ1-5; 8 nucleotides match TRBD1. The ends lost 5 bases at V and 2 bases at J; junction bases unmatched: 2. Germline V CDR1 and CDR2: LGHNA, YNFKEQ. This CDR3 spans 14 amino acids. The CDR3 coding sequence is TGTGCCAGCAGCTCGGGACAGGGCAATCAGCCCCAGCATTTT. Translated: CASSSGQGNQPQHF.

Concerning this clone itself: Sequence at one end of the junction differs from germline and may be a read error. The CDR3 loop reads CASSATGNTEAFF. The CDR3 DNA sequence: TGTGCTAGCAGCGCGACAGGGAACACTGAAGCTTTCTTT. The J gene is TRBJ1-1, the V gene TRBV7-7, with a tentative D call TRBD1 (6 bases). CDR1 SSHAT and CDR2 FNYEAQ come from the germline V gene (reference sequence). This CDR3 is built from 13 residues. Using reference TRBV7-7 and TRBJ1-1 for the parts outside the CDR3, the full variable domain is GAGVSQSPRYKVTKRGQDVTLRCDPISSHATLYWYQQALGQGPEFLTYFNYEAQPDKSGLPSDRFSAERPEGSISTLTIQRTEQRDSAMYRCASSATGNTEAFFGQGTRLTVV.

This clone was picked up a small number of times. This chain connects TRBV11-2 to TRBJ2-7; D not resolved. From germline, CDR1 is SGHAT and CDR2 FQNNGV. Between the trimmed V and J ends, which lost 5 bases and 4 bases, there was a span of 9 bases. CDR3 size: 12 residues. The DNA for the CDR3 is TGTGCCAGCAGCCCCGGATGGTACGAGCAGTACTTC. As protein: CASSPGWYEQYF.

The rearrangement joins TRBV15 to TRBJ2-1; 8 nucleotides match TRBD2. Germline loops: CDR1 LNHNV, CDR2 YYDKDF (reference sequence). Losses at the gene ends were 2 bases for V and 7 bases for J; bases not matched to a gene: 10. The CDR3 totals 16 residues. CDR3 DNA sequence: TGTGCCACCAGCAGATATTCGGGGGGGGGAGGAAATGAGCAGTTCTTC. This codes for CATSRYSGGGGNEQFF.

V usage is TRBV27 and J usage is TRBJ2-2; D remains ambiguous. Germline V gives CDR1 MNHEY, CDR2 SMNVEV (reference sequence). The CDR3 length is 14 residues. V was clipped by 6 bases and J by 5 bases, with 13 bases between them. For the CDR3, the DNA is TGTGCCAGCAGCACCCCGGGTGTTACCGGGGAGCTGTTTTTT. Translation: CASSTPGVTGELFF.

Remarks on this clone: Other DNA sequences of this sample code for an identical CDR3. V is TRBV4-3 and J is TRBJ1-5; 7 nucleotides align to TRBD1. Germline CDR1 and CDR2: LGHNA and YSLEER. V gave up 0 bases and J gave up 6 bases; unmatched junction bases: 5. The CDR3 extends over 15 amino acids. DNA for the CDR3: TGCGCCAGCAGCCAAGACCGACAGGGCCGTCAGCCCCAGCATTTT. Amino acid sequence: CASSQDRQGRQPQHF.

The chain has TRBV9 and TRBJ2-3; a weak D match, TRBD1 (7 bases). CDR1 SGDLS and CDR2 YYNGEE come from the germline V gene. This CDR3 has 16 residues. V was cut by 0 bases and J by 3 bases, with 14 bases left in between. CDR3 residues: CASSVEGAGLTDTQYF. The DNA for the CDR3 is TGTGCCAGCAGCGTAGAGGGGGCGGGATTGACAGATACGCAGTATTTT.